The rows below give T cell receptor beta chains drawn from one sample of a study of T cells expressing NK-cell markers. TCRdb reworked the 5' RACE reads into one entry per CDR3 protein, no DNA. Reported are 400,000 to 550,000 distinct CDR3 sequences; the ten largest clones contain 6% to 8%. The sample comprised blood T cells: a sorted CD56 or NKG2C T cell subset, CD4+ or CD8+ T cells, or bulk PBMC T cells (not recorded which). The receptors stem from a woman aged 18 to 75 in good health. The CDR3 runs from the conserved cysteine through the conserved F or W.

TRBJ2-2 TRBV20-1 CSAARDRVNTGELFF
TRBJ1-4 TRBV7-9 CASSLIQYATNEKLFF
TRBJ2-2 TRBV20-1 CSAGQTLGTGELFF
TRBJ2-1 TRBV5-1 CASSPATSGAGGSYNEQFF
TRBJ2-2 TRBV29-1 CSALGQGSTGELFF
TRBJ2-1 TRBV7-3 CASAVTPSYNEQFF
TRBJ2-5 TRBV11-2 CASSLEGTWVGETQYF
TRBJ2-2 TRBV15 CATSRDRNLPGELFF
TRBJ2-7 TRBV20-1 CSATSDSYEQYF
TRBJ2-1 TRBV12-3/TRBV12-4 CASSPRGGSYNEQFF
TRBJ2-5 TRBV12-3/TRBV12-4 CASSPPLLAQYF
TRBJ1-5 TRBV12-3/TRBV12-4 CASSFSGQGFVQPQHF
TRBJ2-7 TRBV18 CASSPPPTGAAYEQYF
TRBJ2-1 TRBV20-1 CSASTSGRDEQFF
TRBJ1-5 TRBV24-1 CATSDPPDGQPQHF
TRBJ2-2 TRBV7-9 CASSPGLAMTGELFF
TRBJ2-4 TRBV6-1 CASSQGAGAKNIQYF
TRBJ2-3 TRBV11-1 CASRRHRTSGTSTDTQYF
TRBJ1-5 TRBV20-1 CSATTGQSRSNQPQHF
TRBJ1-4 TRBV7-8 CASRGDRELNEKLFF
TRBJ1-6 TRBV5-1 CASSQGQDRSPLHF
TRBJ2-1 TRBV12-3/TRBV12-4 CASSLPHNLPNEQFF
TRBJ2-1 TRBV15 CATSRKAGSSYNEQFF
TRBJ1-1 TRBV5-1 CASSPPPGGGSATEAFF